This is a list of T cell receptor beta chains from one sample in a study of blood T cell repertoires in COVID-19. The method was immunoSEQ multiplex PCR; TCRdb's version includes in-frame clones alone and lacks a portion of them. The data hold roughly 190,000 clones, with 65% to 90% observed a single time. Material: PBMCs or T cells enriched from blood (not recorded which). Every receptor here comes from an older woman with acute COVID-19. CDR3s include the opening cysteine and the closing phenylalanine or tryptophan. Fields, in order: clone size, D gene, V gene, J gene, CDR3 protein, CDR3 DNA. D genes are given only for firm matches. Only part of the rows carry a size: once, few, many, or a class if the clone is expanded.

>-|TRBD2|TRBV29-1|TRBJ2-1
CSVDLGTSGRDEQFF
TGCAGCGTGGACCTGGGGACTAGCGGGAGAGATGAGCAGTTCTTC
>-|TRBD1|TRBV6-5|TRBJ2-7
CASSYSFGAGGDEQYF
TGTGCCAGCAGTTACTCGTTCGGAGCAGGGGGCGACGAGCAGTACTTC
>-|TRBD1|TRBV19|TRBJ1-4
CASTNLVGTGGEKLFF
TGTGCCAGTACCAACCTGGTTGGGACAGGGGGAGAAAAACTGTTTTTT
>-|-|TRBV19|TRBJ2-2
CASKVAWTGDSGELFF
TGTGCCAGTAAAGTGGCATGGACGGGGGATTCCGGGGAGCTGTTTTTT
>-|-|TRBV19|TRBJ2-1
CASSIDLGAWEQFF
TGTGCCAGTAGTATAGATCTAGGGGCGTGGGAGCAGTTCTTC
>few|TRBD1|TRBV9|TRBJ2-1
CASSVELGQGNEQFF
TGTGCCAGCAGCGTAGAGTTGGGACAGGGGAATGAGCAGTTCTTC
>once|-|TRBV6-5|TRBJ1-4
CASSFGTKSSEKLFF
TGTGCCAGCAGTTTTGGGACAAAAAGTTCCGAAAAACTGTTTTTT
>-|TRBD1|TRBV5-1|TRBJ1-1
CASSFPGQGLSPQAFF
TGCGCCAGCAGCTTTCCGGGACAGGGGTTGAGTCCTCAGGCTTTCTTT
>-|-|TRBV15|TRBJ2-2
CATSRVSGTGELFF
TGTGCCACCAGCAGAGTCAGTGGTACCGGGGAGCTGTTTTTT
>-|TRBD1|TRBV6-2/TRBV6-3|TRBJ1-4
CASSYSPYRGKTNEKLFF
TGTGCCAGCAGTTACTCGCCCTACAGGGGGAAGACTAATGAAAAACTGTTTTTT
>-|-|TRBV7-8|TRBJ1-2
CASSPREGYTF
TGTGCCAGCAGCCCAAGGGAGGGCTACACCTTC
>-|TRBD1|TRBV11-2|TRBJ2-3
CASSPGDRFTDTQYF
TGTGCCAGCAGCCCTGGGGACAGATTCACAGATACGCAGTATTTT
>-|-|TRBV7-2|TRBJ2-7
CASSPSRGLEQYF
TGTGCCAGCAGCCCGTCCAGGGGTCTTGAGCAGTACTTC
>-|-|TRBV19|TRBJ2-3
CASSRQGTDTQYF
TGTGCCAGTAGTAGGCAGGGCACAGATACGCAGTATTTT
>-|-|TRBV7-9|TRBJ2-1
CASSLIRVYNEQFF
TGTGCCAGCAGCTTAATTCGAGTCTACAATGAGCAGTTCTTC
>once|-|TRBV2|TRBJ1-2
CASRRSFLGGYGYTF
TGTGCCAGCAGGCGAAGTTTCCTCGGAGGCTATGGCTACACCTTC
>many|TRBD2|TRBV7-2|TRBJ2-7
CASSLVGTSGYEQYF
TGTGCCAGCAGCTTAGTAGGGACTAGCGGCTACGAGCAGTACTTC
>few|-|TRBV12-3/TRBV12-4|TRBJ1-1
CASRLHWNTEAFF
TGTGCCAGCAGACTCCATTGGAACACTGAAGCTTTCTTT
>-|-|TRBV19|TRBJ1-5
CATSAPGHQSNQPQHF
TGTGCCACCAGTGCACCAGGACACCAGAGCAATCAGCCCCAGCATTTT
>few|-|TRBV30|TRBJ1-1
CAWSTANTEAFF
TGTGCCTGGAGTACAGCGAACACTGAAGCTTTCTTT
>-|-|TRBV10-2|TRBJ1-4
CASCVPGEGREKLFF
TGCGCCAGCTGTGTTCCAGGGGAGGGTCGGGAAAAACTGTTTTTT
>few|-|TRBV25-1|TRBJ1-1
CASSELRGRGTEAFF
TGTGCCAGCAGTGAATTACGAGGGCGGGGCACTGAAGCTTTCTTT
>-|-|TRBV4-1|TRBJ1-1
CASSHGGGGTEAFF
TGCGCCAGCAGCCACGGGGGGGGTGGCACTGAAGCTTTCTTT
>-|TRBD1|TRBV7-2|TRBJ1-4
CASSPGQGREKLFF
TGTGCCAGCAGCCCGGGACAGGGCAGGGAAAAACTGTTTTTT
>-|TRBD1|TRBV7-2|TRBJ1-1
CASSLDRGPGTEAFF
TGTGCCAGCAGCTTAGACAGGGGGCCCGGAACTGAAGCTTTCTTT
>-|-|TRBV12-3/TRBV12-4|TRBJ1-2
CASSLRDNYGYTF
TGTGCCAGCAGTTTGAGGGATAACTATGGCTACACCTTC
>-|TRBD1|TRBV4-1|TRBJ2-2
CASSRGQGNTGELFF
TGCGCCAGCAGCCGAGGACAGGGCAACACCGGGGAGCTGTTTTTT
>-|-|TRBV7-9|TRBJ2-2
CATRLGGYTGELFF
TGTGCCACCCGACTAGGAGGCTACACCGGGGAGCTGTTTTTT